The source of this T cell receptor beta chain is a study of cytomegalovirus exposure and HLA in healthy donors. Germline loops: CDR1 GTSNPN, CDR2 SVGIG (reference sequence). V shed 4 bases and J 7 bases; nucleotides not matched to a gene: 6. CDR3 length: 13 residues. PCR used 60 Vbeta primers and 13 Jbeta primers. Produced via immunoSEQ multiplex PCR; TCRdb's table is partial and in-frame only. This table has over 150,000 clones, around 70% appearing once. Material: PBMCs. The clonotype comes from a male donor in good health and CMV-seronegative. The V and J genes are TRBV30 and TRBJ2-2; 7 nucleotides align to TRBD1. The CDR3 region has the DNA TGTGCCTGGACAGGGGGTATCGGCGGGGAGCTGTTTTTT. Translating gives CAWTGGIGGELFF. Full variable domain (remainder filled in from reference TRBV30 and TRBJ2-2): SQTIHQWPATLVQPVGSPLSLECTVEGTSNPNLYWYRQAAGRGLQLLFYSVGIGQISSEVPQNLSASRPQDRQFILSSKKLLLSDSGFYLCAWTGGIGGELFFGEGSRLTVL.